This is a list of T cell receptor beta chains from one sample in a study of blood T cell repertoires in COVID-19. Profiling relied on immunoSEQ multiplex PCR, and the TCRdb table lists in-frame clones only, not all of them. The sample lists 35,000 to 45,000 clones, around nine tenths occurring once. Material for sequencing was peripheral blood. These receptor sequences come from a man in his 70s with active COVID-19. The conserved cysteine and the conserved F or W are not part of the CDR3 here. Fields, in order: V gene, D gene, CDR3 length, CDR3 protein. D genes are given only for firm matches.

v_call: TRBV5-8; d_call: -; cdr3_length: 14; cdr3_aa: ASAFGRGPTNEKLF
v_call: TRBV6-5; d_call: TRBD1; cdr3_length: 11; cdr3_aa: ASSRTGGREQF
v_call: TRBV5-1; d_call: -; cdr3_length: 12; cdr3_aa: ASSLPGRQETQY
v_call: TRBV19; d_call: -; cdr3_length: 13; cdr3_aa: ASSPRGNSNQPQH
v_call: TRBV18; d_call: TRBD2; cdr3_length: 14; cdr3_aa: ASSAYTSGRTGELF
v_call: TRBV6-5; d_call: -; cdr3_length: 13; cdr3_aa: ASARRGQTTDTQY
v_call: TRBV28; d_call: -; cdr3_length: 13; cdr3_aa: ASSLAAQGNSPLH
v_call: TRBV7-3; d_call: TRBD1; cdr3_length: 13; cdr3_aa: ASSLTGGGFLGYT
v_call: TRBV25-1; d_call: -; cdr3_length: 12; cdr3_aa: ASSDRGTSREQY
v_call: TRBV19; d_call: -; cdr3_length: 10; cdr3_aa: ASSMGGEKLF
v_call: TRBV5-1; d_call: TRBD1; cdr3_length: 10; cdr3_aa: ASSRTGNEQF
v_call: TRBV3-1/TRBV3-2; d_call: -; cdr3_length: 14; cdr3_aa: ASSQGWRGAYNEQF
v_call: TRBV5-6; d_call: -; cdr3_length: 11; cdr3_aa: ASSFLSYYGYT
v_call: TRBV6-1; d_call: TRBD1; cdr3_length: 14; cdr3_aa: ASSEALRGRGYGYT
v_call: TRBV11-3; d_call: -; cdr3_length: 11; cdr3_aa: ASSFSSTDTQY
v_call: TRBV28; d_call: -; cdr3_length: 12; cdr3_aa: ASSLSRGRYGYT
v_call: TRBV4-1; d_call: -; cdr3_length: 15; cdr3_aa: ASSQGLGQIYNSPLH
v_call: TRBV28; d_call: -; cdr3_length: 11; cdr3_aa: ASRTTANYGYT
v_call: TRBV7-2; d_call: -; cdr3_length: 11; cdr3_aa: ASSSQGILEAF
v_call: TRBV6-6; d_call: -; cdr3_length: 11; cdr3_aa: ASSAGRWETQY
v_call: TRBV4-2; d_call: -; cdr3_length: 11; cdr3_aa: ASSQPTGFGYT
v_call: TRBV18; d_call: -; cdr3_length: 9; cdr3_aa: ASSPGSEQY
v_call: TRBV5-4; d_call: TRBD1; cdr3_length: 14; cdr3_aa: ASSARQGSGSYEQY
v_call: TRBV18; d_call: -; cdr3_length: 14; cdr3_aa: ASSPTGLSGGNEQF
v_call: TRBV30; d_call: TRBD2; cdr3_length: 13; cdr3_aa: AWSVPSSGRETQY